This T cell receptor beta chain was captured in a study of control samples from healthy donors and cancer patients. CDR1 LGHDT and CDR2 YNNKEL come from the germline V gene (reference sequence). The ends were cut back, 0 bases at V and 2 bases at J, with 10 bases in the middle. The CDR3 has 15 amino acids. Measured with immunoSEQ multiplex PCR; TCRdb has only the in-frame clones, and not every one. The repertoire includes under 55,000 clones, about 80% of them detected once, and over 9.5% sits in the top ten. The chain has TRBV3-1 (or the pseudogene TRBV3-2) and TRBJ1-2, with D possibly matching TRBD1 (6 bases). Sequenced sample: blood. The sequence came from a man in his 70s in good health. DNA for the CDR3: TGTGCCAGCAGCCAAGAAGGGGGGGTGAACTATGGCTACACCTTC. This translates into CASSQEGGVNYGYTF.